Listed below are T cell receptor beta chains from one sample, sequenced in a study of Tregs in tolerant kidney transplant recipients. Clones were read by immunoSEQ multiplex PCR, and TCRdb kept only the in-frame ones, dropping some. Of around 78,000 clones in the sample, approximately 89% were seen once. The sample was Tregs from blood, taken before the transplant. Source of these receptors: a human donor who received a combined kidney and bone marrow transplant. CDR3s leave out the opening cysteine and the closing phenylalanine or tryptophan. The order of the fields is J gene, CDR3 length, V gene, CDR3 protein.

>.|10|TRBV7-2
ASSASYYEQY
>TRBJ2-4|11|TRBV6-1
ASSGQAKNIQY
>TRBJ1-1|15|TRBV6-1
ASSELRTVAMNTEAF
>TRBJ2-1|13|TRBV5-4
ASSSPGLARDEQF
>TRBJ2-3|11|TRBV7-8
ASSLRWEDTQY
>TRBJ1-1|11|TRBV18
ASSPLTGEEAF
>TRBJ2-3|13|TRBV9
ASSALAGEADTQY
>TRBJ2-7|11|TRBV7-2
ASSSPGRHEQY
>TRBJ2-5|13|TRBV7-2
ASSLGSGRTETQY
>TRBJ1-2|13|TRBV28
ASSPLEAGYYGYT
>TRBJ2-7|12|TRBV27
ASAGLAGAYEQY
>TRBJ1-1|10|TRBV6-6
ASSYGGLLAF
>TRBJ2-7|11|TRBV7-8
ASSLPGVREQY
>TRBJ2-5|13|TRBV5-4
ASSNMVAVQETQY
>TRBJ2-7|11|TRBV18
ASSFERGREQY
>TRBJ1-5|15|TRBV28
ASSLGQGRYDNQPQH
>TRBJ1-1|11|TRBV5-1
ASSLVRSSEAF
>TRBJ1-2|13|TRBV7-9
ASSLLTRTPLGYT
>TRBJ2-3|12|TRBV5-1
ASSLPQPGDTQY
>TRBJ2-1|13|TRBV5-4
ASSLTSGSYNEQF
>TRBJ2-6|11|TRBV25-1
ATALSGANVLT
>TRBJ2-1|13|TRBV28
ASSFLRPSYNEQF
>TRBJ2-1|15|TRBV7-9
ASSLEEFLSSYNEQF
>TRBJ2-7|12|TRBV18
ASSLDRGDYEQY
>TRBJ2-2|13|TRBV5-1
ASSLIRTDTGELF
>TRBJ2-1|12|TRBV7-9
ASSPRAPPDEQF
>TRBJ1-4|12|TRBV9
ASSLRDRGEKLF
>TRBJ2-1|11|TRBV30
ASSAGGPNEQF
>TRBJ2-7|12|TRBV6-6
ASSYSGSSYEQY
>TRBJ1-1|12|TRBV18
ASSPSRGGTEAF
>TRBJ1-3|13|TRBV7-2
ASSLDRYSGNTIY
>TRBJ2-7|12|TRBV28
ATRGRGEAYEQY
>TRBJ2-1|11|TRBV7-2
ASSINRDNEQF
>TRBJ2-7|11|TRBV2
ASRMGQGYEQY
>TRBJ2-2|11|TRBV7-2
ASSLNQAGELF
>TRBJ2-3|15|TRBV4-2
ASSQDSAGGGTDTQY
>TRBJ1-2|11|TRBV28
ASSSGTDFGYT
>TRBJ2-7|14|TRBV7-3
AKTGQGAGRLYEQY
>TRBJ2-3|13|TRBV27
ASSFSYASTDTQY
>TRBJ1-2|10|TRBV25-1
ASSDTGYGYT
>TRBJ2-2|14|TRBV2
ASSERAGASTGELF